The 5 T cell receptor beta chains below all came from one sample that was sequenced in a study of CD8 T cells in ankylosing spondylitis listed by TCRdb under 2017. Library preparation employed 5' RACE. The listed sequencing device is Illumina HiSeq 2500. TCRdb applied fastp at Q25 and MiXCR to the public reads, then kept only in-frame beta chains. Rows merge per CDR3 protein into single entries with the most common DNA and genes. The sample table records 350,000 to 400,000 distinct CDR3 sequences; 20% to 25% of these occur just once. The ten largest make up about 12% of the sample. The sequenced sample was blood, either unsorted or a sorted T cell fraction (not recorded which). The receptors were sampled from a male donor with ankylosing spondylitis or in good health (not recorded which).

Only one count was recorded for this clonotype. This chain joins TRBV4-1 and TRBJ2-2, with TRBD1 matching over 7 bases. V lost 4 bases to trimming and J lost 3 bases; unmatched junction nucleotides: 5. Germline V lookup: CDR1 MGHRA, CDR2 YSYEKL. There are 15 residues in the CDR3. DNA for the CDR3: TGCGCCAGCAGCCCCGGGACAGCTCACACCGGGGAGCTGTTTTTT. Its translation: CASSPGTAHTGELFF.

The CDR3 protein is CASTSRDRSYSGANVLTF. In nucleotides, the CDR3 is TGTGCCAGCACCAGCCGGGACAGGTCGTATTCTGGGGCCAACGTCCTGACTTTC. This chain uses TRBV27 with TRBJ2-6; 8 nucleotides line up with TRBD1. Trimming cost V 7 bases and J 1 base; bases outside gene matches: 12. The CDR3 is made up of 18 amino acids. Looked up from germline, CDR1 is MNHEY and CDR2 is SMNVEV (reference sequence). Drawing the rest from reference TRBV27 and TRBJ2-6, the complete variable domain is EAQVTQNPRYLITVTGKKLTVTCSQNMNHEYMSWYRQDPGLGLRQIYYSMNVEVTDKGDVPEGYKVSRKEKRNFPLILESPSPNQTSLYFCASTSRDRSYSGANVLTFGAGSRLTVL.

This clonotype was observed a handful of times. V and J are TRBV9 and TRBJ2-5; no firm D call. This CDR3 is built from 13 residues. Trimming removed 2 bases at V and 7 bases at J, with 12 bases between. Germline V gene data show CDR1 as SGDLS and CDR2 as YYNGEE. CDR3 bases: TGTGCCAGCAGCGTCGGTGGGGAAGGGACCCAGTACTTC. Protein: CASSVGGEGTQYF.

V gene TRBV15 combines with J gene TRBJ2-2, with 9 bases matching TRBD2. Germline-derived CDR1 and CDR2 are LNHNV and YYDKDF (reference sequence). CDR3 length: 20 residues. J lost 5 bases, V lost 2 bases, and 18 bases had no gene match. The CDR3 DNA is TGTGCCACCAGCAGAAATCCCCCGTTCGAAGCGGGGGGACGTACCGGGGAGCTGTTTTTT. It translates to CATSRNPPFEAGGRTGELFF.

This clonotype was observed a handful of times. The V call is TRBV7-6, the J call TRBJ1-1; D is perhaps TRBD1 (6 bases). Trimming cost V 7 bases and J 3 bases, with 12 bases left between them. This CDR3 spans 13 amino acids. In germline, CDR1 is SGHVS, CDR2 FNYEAQ. CDR3 DNA: TGTGCCAGCATTCCACAGGGCTACACTGAAGCTTTCTTT. Its protein is CASIPQGYTEAFF.